Below, 25 T cell receptor beta chains from the same sample are listed, as sequenced in a study of cytomegalovirus exposure and HLA in healthy donors. The PCR had 60 Vbeta and 13 Jbeta primers. Profiling relied on immunoSEQ multiplex PCR, and the TCRdb table lists in-frame clones only, not all of them. The table records 100,000 to 150,000 clones, 70% to 80% of them present only once. Sequences were obtained from PBMCs. The receptors stem from a man aged 35 to 55 in good health and CMV-seropositive.

The chain links TRBV6-1 to TRBJ1-1; TRBD1 is a possible D gene (6 bases). The V gene's germline CDR1 is MNHNS and CDR2 SASEGT. This CDR3 is built from 15 residues. V lost 6 bases and J lost 7, with 21 bases in between. CDR3 DNA: TGTGCCAGCAGGAGAGAACAGGGCGGGTTAGTTGAAGCTTTCTTT. Amino acid sequence: CASRREQGGLVEAFF.

This clone occurred many times. CDR3 protein: CASGSAAEYNEQFF. For the CDR3, the DNA is TGTGCTAGTGGTTCCGCGGCGGAGTACAATGAGCAGTTCTTC. The chain joins TRBV12-5 to TRBJ2-1; D not resolved. Germline CDR1 and CDR2: LGHNT and FRNRAP. This CDR3 contains 14 residues. Deletions cut 4 bases from V and 4 bases from J, with 11 bases between.

The chain has TRBV27 and TRBJ2-7; 9 bases are a match to TRBD1. J was trimmed by 6 bases and V by 5 bases; bases with no gene match: 8. Looked up from germline, CDR1 is MNHEY and CDR2 is SMNVEV (reference sequence). The CDR3 sequence is 14 residues long. The CDR3 nucleotides read TGTGCCAGCAGTATCGGGACAGGGTTGGGCGAGCAGTACTTC. Its translation: CASSIGTGLGEQYF.

The J gene is TRBJ1-5, the V gene TRBV19; a possible D gene is TRBD1 (6 bases). Germline V gene lookup returns CDR1 LNHDA and CDR2 SQIVND (reference sequence). This CDR3 is 14 amino acids long. Trimming removed 6 bases at V and 1 base at J, with 10 bases between. The CDR3 nucleotides read TGTGCCAGTAGCAGTCAGGGGAGCAATCAGCCCCAGCATTTT. It encodes CASSSQGSNQPQHF.

V and J are TRBV7-2 and TRBJ1-4; a possible D gene is TRBD1 (5 bases). In germline, CDR1 is SGHTA, CDR2 FQGNSA. CDR3 length: 18 amino acids. Trimming left V 3 bases short and J 2 bases short, with 19 bases between. In DNA form, the CDR3 reads TGTGCCAGCAGCTTCTGGGGCGGGGGATGGGGGACTAATGAAAAACTGTTTTTT. Residues: CASSFWGGGWGTNEKLFF.

The chain is built from TRBV6-5 and TRBJ1-1, with 8 bases that match TRBD1. Germline assignment: CDR1 MNHEY and CDR2 SVGAGI. V lost 6 bases to trimming and J lost 0 bases; unmatched junction nucleotides: 3. The CDR3 is 14 residues long. CDR3 loop: CASRGGQVNTEAFF. CDR3 coding DNA: TGTGCCAGCAGAGGGGGACAGGTGAACACTGAAGCTTTCTTT.

The CDR3 is CASRSTGVITYEQYF. DNA for the CDR3: TGTGCCAGCAGATCCACAGGGGTCATTACCTACGAGCAGTACTTC. This chain joins TRBV6-5 and TRBJ2-7; 7 bases are a match to TRBD1. This CDR3 is built from 15 residues. The V segment lost 6 bases and the J segment 2 bases; nucleotides outside the gene matches: 10. CDR1 MNHEY and CDR2 SVGAGI come from the germline V gene.

This clone appeared a few times. This chain joins TRBV25-1 and TRBJ2-1, with TRBD2 identical over 10 bases. The CDR3 extends over 13 amino acids. From germline, CDR1 is MGHDK and CDR2 SYGVNS. V lost 10 bases and J lost 2; bases outside the gene matches: 2. CDR3 DNA sequence: TGTGCCACCCTAGCGGGGGCCTACAATGAGCAGTTCTTC. This sequence encodes CATLAGAYNEQFF.

Only a few counts were recorded for this clone. The chain uses TRBV2 and TRBJ2-2, with TRBD2 matching over 9 bases. The V and J ends lost 2 bases and 4 bases, in that order; junction bases with no gene match: 2. Germline values: CDR1 SNHLY, CDR2 FYNNEI. This CDR3 has 15 residues. DNA of the CDR3: TGTGCCAGCAGTGAATTAGCGGGGGTCACCGGGGAGCTGTTTTTT. It translates to CASSELAGVTGELFF. Looking up the rest from reference TRBV2 and TRBJ2-2 gives the full variable domain: EPEVTQTPSHQVTQMGQEVILRCVPISNHLYFYWYRQILGQKVEFLVSFYNNEISEKSEIFDDQFSVERPDGSNFTLKIRSTKLEDSAMYFCASSELAGVTGELFFGEGSRLTVL.

V is TRBV11-2 and J is TRBJ1-5; possible D gene TRBD1, 5 bases. V lost 5 bases and J 7 bases, leaving 18 bases between the germline ends. This CDR3 has 15 residues. Germline V gene lookup returns CDR1 SGHAT and CDR2 FQNNGV. Written as DNA, the CDR3 is TGTGCCAGCAGCCAGGGCTGGACGGGCGGCCAGCCCCAGCATTTT. This encodes CASSQGWTGGQPQHF. Together with reference TRBV11-2 and TRBJ1-5, the CDR3 gives the full variable domain: EAGVAQSPRYKIIEKRQSVAFWCNPISGHATLYWYQQILGQGPKLLIQFQNNGVVDDSQLPKDRFSAERLKGVDSTLKIQPAKLEDSAVYLCASSQGWTGGQPQHFGDGTRLSIL.

The chain links TRBV5-4 to TRBJ2-1; 7 positions match TRBD1. The CDR3 has 15 residues. Germline CDR1 SGHNT, CDR2 YYREEE (reference sequence). V shed 4 bases and J 2 bases; nucleotides not matched to a gene: 6. CDR3 in DNA: TGTGCCAGCAGCAGGACAGGTGGGACCTACAATGAGCAGTTCTTC. Amino acids: CASSRTGGTYNEQFF.

The rearrangement links TRBV7-2 to TRBJ2-5; no clear D. Germline loops: CDR1 SGHTA, CDR2 FQGNSA. This CDR3 spans 14 amino acids. V lost 5 bases to trimming and J lost 1 base, with 11 bases between them. The CDR3 DNA reads as TGTGCCAGCAGCATTCTTGGCCTCCAAGAGACCCAGTACTTC. The encoded protein is CASSILGLQETQYF. Combining the CDR3 with reference TRBV7-2 and TRBJ2-5 gives the whole variable domain GAGVSQSPSNKVTEKGKDVELRCDPISGHTALYWYRQSLGQGLEFLIYFQGNSAPDKSGLPSDRFSAERTGGSVSTLTIQRTQQEDSAVYLCASSILGLQETQYFGPGTRLLVL.

This clone was observed a few times. The chain employs TRBV6-8 and TRBJ2-2, with 12 positions matching TRBD2. V dropped 4 bases and J dropped 6; count of bases not matched to a gene: 18. There are 20 residues in the CDR3. Germline assignment: CDR1 MNHGY and CDR2 SAAAGT. CDR3 in DNA: TGTGCCAGCAGTTCCCCGGACAGAGGACTAGCGGGAAACCATTCCGGGGAGCTGTTTTTT. Translated, it gives CASSSPDRGLAGNHSGELFF.

The gene calls are TRBV25-1 and TRBJ1-4; D is unresolved. The germline gives CDR1 MGHDK, CDR2 SYGVNS. The V gene lost 2 bases and the J gene lost 7 bases, with 17 bases spanning the gap. The CDR3 contains 16 residues. CDR3 protein: CASSEGVGGLGEKLFF. The DNA for the CDR3 is TGTGCCAGCAGTGAAGGCGTGGGAGGGCTTGGTGAAAAACTGTTTTTT.

The genes are TRBV4-2 and TRBJ2-5, with 7 bases matching TRBD2. The germline gives CDR1 LGHNA, CDR2 YNFKEQ. The CDR3 is 14 amino acids. V shed 0 bases, J shed 5 bases, and the junction held 3 bases outside the gene matches. In DNA, the CDR3 is TGTGCCAGCAGCCAAGACCTTAGCGGGGAGACCCAGTACTTC. Translating it yields CASSQDLSGETQYF.

The V call is TRBV30, the J call TRBJ2-7; D is possibly TRBD2 (7 bases). V lost 2 bases, J lost 0 bases, and 11 bases lay in between. The germline V gene encodes CDR1 GTSNPN and CDR2 SVGIG (reference sequence). The CDR3 contains 14 residues. Here the CDR3 DNA reads TGTGCCTGGAGTCCGGGGGGCACCTCCTACGAGCAGTACTTC. This sequence encodes CAWSPGGTSYEQYF.

This clone has only a few counts. The chain carries TRBV19 and TRBJ1-4, with D perhaps TRBD1 (6 bases). The CDR3 has 15 amino acids. V was clipped by 5 bases and J by 8 bases, with 18 bases between them. The germline CDR1 and CDR2 sequences are LNHDA and SQIVND (reference sequence). CDR3: CASSPVQGMGEKLFF. The CDR3 DNA reads TGTGCCAGTAGTCCCGTACAGGGAATGGGGGAAAAACTGTTTTTT. Filled out from reference TRBV19 and TRBJ1-4, the complete variable domain reads DGGITQSPKYLFRKEGQNVTLSCEQNLNHDAMYWYRQDPGQGLRLIYYSQIVNDFQKGDIAEGYSVSREKKESFPLTVTSAQKNPTAFYLCASSPVQGMGEKLFFGSGTQLSVL.

This clone was recorded a few times. The chain employs TRBV5-6 and TRBJ1-6; 10 bases match TRBD1. The CDR3 extends over 14 amino acids. V shed 5 bases and J 9 bases; nucleotides not matched to a gene: 5. The germline V gene has CDR1 SGHDT and CDR2 YYEEEE. CDR3 DNA sequence: TGTGCCAGCAGGGACAGGGGGATAAGTTCACCCCTCCACTTT. The encoded protein is CASRDRGISSPLHF.

This rearrangement joins TRBV5-1 to TRBJ2-3; 8 bases map to TRBD1. The length of the CDR3 is 14 residues. Trimming took 2 bases from V and 6 from J; bases not matched to a gene: 5. CDR1 SGHRS and CDR2 YFSETQ come from the germline V gene. CDR3 sequence reads: CASSFQGARDTQYF. In DNA, the CDR3 is TGCGCCAGCAGCTTTCAGGGGGCCAGGGATACGCAGTATTTT.

The J gene is TRBJ2-5, the V gene TRBV5-1, with 10 bases identical to TRBD2. The CDR3 runs to 15 residues. Trimming took 4 bases from V and 4 from J; bases not matched to a gene: 7. Germline values: CDR1 SGHRS, CDR2 YFSETQ. CDR3 residues: CASSPSSGGRETQYF. In nucleotides, the CDR3 is TGCGCCAGCAGCCCTTCTAGCGGGGGTCGAGAGACCCAGTACTTC. The whole variable domain, filled in from reference TRBV5-1 and TRBJ2-5, reads KAGVTQTPRYLIKTRGQQVTLSCSPISGHRSVSWYQQTPGQGLQFLFEYFSETQRNKGNFPGRFSGRQFSNSRSEMNVSTLELGDSALYLCASSPSSGGRETQYFGPGTRLLVL.

The chain is built from TRBV11-3 and TRBJ2-1, with 11 bases matching TRBD2. CDR1 is SGHNT and CDR2 is YENEEA in the germline V gene. This CDR3 contains 15 residues. The ends lost 5 bases at V and 5 bases at J; junction bases unmatched: 5. CDR3 nucleotide sequence: TGTGCCAGCAGCCCAGGGACTAGCGGCGACAATGAGCAGTTCTTC. Translated: CASSPGTSGDNEQFF.

The chain has TRBV29-1 and TRBJ2-3; TRBD2 might be the D (6 bases). The CDR3 extends over 13 amino acids. Germline CDR1 reads SQVTM; CDR2 reads ANQGSEA. The ends were cut back, 4 bases at V and 0 bases at J, with 8 bases in the middle. The CDR3 loop reads CSVVSGSTDTQYF. The CDR3 coding sequence is TGCAGCGTTGTTAGCGGAAGCACAGATACGCAGTATTTT.

This sequence joins TRBV11-1 and TRBJ2-2, with D perhaps matching TRBD1 (6 bases). The germline V and J ends were trimmed by 2 bases and 2 bases, with 9 bases remaining between them. CDR3 size: 15 residues. Per germline, CDR1 SGHAT and CDR2 FQDESV (reference sequence). The CDR3 coding sequence is TGTGCCAGCAGCTTATGGACAGTCAACACCGGGGAGCTGTTTTTT. Its protein is CASSLWTVNTGELFF.

CDR3 sequence: CASSPQTGPYSGNTIYF. CDR3 DNA: TGTGCCAGCTCACCCCAAACAGGCCCGTACTCTGGAAACACCATATATTTT. This chain links TRBV18 with TRBJ1-3; D might be TRBD1 (5 bases). CDR1 is KGHSH and CDR2 is LQKENI in the germline V gene. The CDR3 sequence is 17 residues long. V lost 3 bases and J lost 0, with 15 bases in between. The complete variable domain, with remaining parts taken from reference TRBV18 and TRBJ1-3, reads NAGVMQNPRHLVRRRGQEARLRCSPMKGHSHVYWYRQLPEEGLKFMVYLQKENIIDESGMPKERFSAEFPKEGPSILRIQQVVRGDSAAYFCASSPQTGPYSGNTIYFGEGSWLTVV.

The gene calls are TRBV5-4 and TRBJ2-1; D is unclear. Germline assignment: CDR1 SGHNT and CDR2 YYREEE (reference sequence). This CDR3 comprises 15 residues. The V end was cut by 4 bases, the J end by 0 bases, with 11 bases between. DNA of the CDR3: TGTGCCAGCAGCGGAGAGTCGATCTCCTACAATGAGCAGTTCTTC. It translates to CASSGESISYNEQFF.